The 4 T cell receptor beta chains below come from one sample, sequenced in a study of T cell repertoires in cytomegalovirus infection. TCRdb re-derived calls from the reads in MiXCR, one entry per CDR3 protein. The data contain around 170,000 distinct CDR3 sequences, roughly 14% of them singletons. Material for sequencing was PBMCs. All receptors derive from a human donor in good health (CMV status not recorded). Some clones in this sample may be carry-over from other donors' samples.

The chain recombines TRBV11-2 with TRBJ1-1, with a weak D call TRBD1 (5 bases). Trimming took 1 base from V and 0 from J, leaving 18 bases between them. The CDR3 is made up of 18 amino acids. Germline V gene data show CDR1 as SGHAT and CDR2 as FQNNGV. The CDR3 spells CASSLGRTPGTLNTEAFF. As DNA, the CDR3 is TGTGCCAGCAGCTTAGGTCGCACTCCGGGGACGTTGAACACTGAAGCTTTCTTT. Full variable domain (remainder filled in from reference TRBV11-2 and TRBJ1-1): EAGVAQSPRYKIIEKRQSVAFWCNPISGHATLYWYQQILGQGPKLLIQFQNNGVVDDSQLPKDRFSAERLKGVDSTLKIQPAKLEDSAVYLCASSLGRTPGTLNTEAFFGQGTRLTVV.

The V and J genes are TRBV5-1 and TRBJ2-5; TRBD1 matches 9 bases. From germline, CDR1 is SGHRS and CDR2 YFSETQ. Trimming cost V 4 bases and J 5 bases; bases outside gene matches: 6. The CDR3 loop spans 14 amino acids. CDR3 in amino acids: CASSQGQGYETQYF. The CDR3 DNA reads as TGCGCCAGCAGCCAAGGACAGGGGTACGAGACCCAGTACTTC.

This chain links TRBV12-3 or TRBV12-4 with TRBJ1-5; D may be TRBD1 (6 bases). This CDR3 is built from 14 residues. V was pared by 2 bases and J by 3 bases, with 8 bases between. The CDR3 region is CASSLSGDNQPQHF. The CDR3 region has the DNA TGTGCCAGCAGTTTATCAGGGGACAATCAGCCCCAGCATTTT.

Details on this clonotype: Given the absence of the conserved phenylalanine or tryptophan at the CDR3 end, a read error is likely. This chain connects TRBV6-5 to TRBJ2-3; 10 bases are a match to TRBD2. The CDR3 length is 17 residues. Per germline, CDR1 MNHEY and CDR2 SVGAGI. Germline trimming cut 5 bases from V and 5 bases from J; bases unmatched to any gene: 13. CDR3 DNA sequence: TGTGCCAGCAGTCGAGGGACAGCGGGAGGGTCGGGAGATACGCAGTATTCT. Translating gives CASSRGTAGGSGDTQYS.